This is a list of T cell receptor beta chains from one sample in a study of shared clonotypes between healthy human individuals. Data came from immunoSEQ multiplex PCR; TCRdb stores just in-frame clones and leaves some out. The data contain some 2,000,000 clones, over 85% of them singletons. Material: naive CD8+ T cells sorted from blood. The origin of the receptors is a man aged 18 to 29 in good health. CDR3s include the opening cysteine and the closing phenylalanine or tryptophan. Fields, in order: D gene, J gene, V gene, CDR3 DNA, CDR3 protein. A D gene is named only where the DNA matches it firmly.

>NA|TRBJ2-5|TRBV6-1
TGTGCCAGCAGTGATCTGGGAGTCCCGGAGACCCAGTACTTC
CASSDLGVPETQYF
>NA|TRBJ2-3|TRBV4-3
TGCGCCAGCAGCCAAGAGGAGACGCTCCCCTTCCGGGATACGCAGTATTTT
CASSQEETLPFRDTQYF
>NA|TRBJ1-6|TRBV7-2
TGTGCCAGCAGCCCGGCACAGTATAATTCACCCCTCCACTTT
CASSPAQYNSPLHF
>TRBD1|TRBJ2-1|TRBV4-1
TGCGCCAGCAGCCAAGAGGACAGGGGGCCCTACAATGAGCAGTTCTTC
CASSQEDRGPYNEQFF
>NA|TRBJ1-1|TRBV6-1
TGTGCCAGCAGACCAACAGGGCCGATGAACACTGAAGCTTTCTTT
CASRPTGPMNTEAFF
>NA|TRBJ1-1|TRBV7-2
TGTGCCAGCAGCCCCCTCACTGAAGCTTTCTTT
CASSPLTEAFF
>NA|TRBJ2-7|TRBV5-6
TGTGCCAGCAGCCTAGAGCCCTACGAGCAGTACTTC
CASSLEPYEQYF
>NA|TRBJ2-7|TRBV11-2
TGTGCCAGCAGCTTAGTTTTGAGCTACGAGCAGTACTTC
CASSLVLSYEQYF
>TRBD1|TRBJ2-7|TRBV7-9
TGTGCCAGCAGCTTGACGTTGGGACAGGCTCGTTACGAGCAGTACTTC
CASSLTLGQARYEQYF
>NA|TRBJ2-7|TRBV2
TGTGCCAGCAGTCCCCCCTACGAGCAGTACTTC
CASSPPYEQYF
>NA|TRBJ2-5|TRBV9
TGTGCCAGCAGCCCAAGAGTTATGGAGACCCAGTACTTC
CASSPRVMETQYF
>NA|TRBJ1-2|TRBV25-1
TGTGCCAGCAGTGTGGGGCTGGGGTCCTACACCTTC
CASSVGLGSYTF
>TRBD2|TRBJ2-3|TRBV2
TGTGCCAGCAGTGGGAGCGGGGGGGCTGATACGCAGTATTTT
CASSGSGGADTQYF
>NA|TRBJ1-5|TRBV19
TGTGCCAGTAGTATAGATCGCGAACAGGGCCAGTTCCAGCCCCAGCATTTT
CASSIDREQGQFQPQHF
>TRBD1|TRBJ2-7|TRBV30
TGTGCCTGGTATAGACAGGGACACGAGCAGTACTTC
CAWYRQGHEQYF
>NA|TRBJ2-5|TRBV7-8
TGTGCCAGCAGCTTAGGAACCAGGGAGACCCAGTACTTC
CASSLGTRETQYF
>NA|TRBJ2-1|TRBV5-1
TGCGCCAGCAGCCAAACACCCGAGAGCTCCTACAATGAGCAGTTCTTC
CASSQTPESSYNEQFF
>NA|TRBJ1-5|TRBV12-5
TGTGCTAGTGGTTTGGTCTTGGGGGAATGGAGCAATCAGCCCCAGCATTTT
CASGLVLGEWSNQPQHF
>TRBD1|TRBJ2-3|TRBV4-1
TGCGCCAGCAGCCGCTGGGACAGCACGCAGTATTTT
CASSRWDSTQYF
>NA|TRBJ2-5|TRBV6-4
TGTGCCAGCAGTGACACCGGACAGCGGGAGACCCAGTACTTC
CASSDTGQRETQYF
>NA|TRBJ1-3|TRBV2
TGTGCCAGCAGTGCCCGGACAGACTCTGGAAACACCATATATTTT
CASSARTDSGNTIYF
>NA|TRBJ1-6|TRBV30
TGTGCCTCGGGGGGGTCACCCCTCCACTTT
CASGGSPLHF
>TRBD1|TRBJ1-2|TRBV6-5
TGTGCCAGCACCCTAACGAGGACAGGGGACTATGGCTACACCTTC
CASTLTRTGDYGYTF
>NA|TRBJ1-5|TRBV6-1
TGTGCCAGCAGTGAATGGGCAGGGGAGGGCAATCAGCCCCAGCATTTT
CASSEWAGEGNQPQHF
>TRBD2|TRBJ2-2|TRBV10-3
TGTGCCATCCGGGTAGCGGGAAACACCGGGGAGCTGTTTTTT
CAIRVAGNTGELFF
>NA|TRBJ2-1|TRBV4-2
TGTGCCAGCAGCCAAGATGACTCCTACAATGAGCAGTTCTTC
CASSQDDSYNEQFF